This TCR beta chain came from a study of blood T cell repertoires in COVID-19 (dated by TCRdb to about 2020). Study-level background: The collaborator samples originated in the United States, Italy and Spain and spanned the acute and convalescent phases of COVID-19. The material from the prospective study consisted of cDNA or gDNA derived from T cells, B-cell-depleted T cells, or PBMCs. The dataset comprised deeply sampled blood TCRbeta repertoires from subjects exposed to, actively infected with, or recovered from COVID-19. A freely available public database, intended as a resource for researchers studying the immune response to SARS-CoV-2, is where the repertoires were released. The samples were drawn from the first 160 participants of the ongoing ImmuneRACE study and from 1,200 or so subjects provided by 6 global collaborators. A de-identified subject ID, COVID-19 status, age in years and sex were almost always included in the sample metadata. HLA class I and class II types, where available, came from metadata supplied by the sample provider rather than from assay-based typing.

Based on the germline V gene, the CDR1 and CDR2 sequences are SQVTM and ANQGSEA. Trimming at the junction amounts to 0 bases on V and 1 base on J, and the germline ends lie 18 bases apart. The CDR3 goes from the cysteine to the phenylalanine over 17 residues. Only CDR3 DNA remains: 51 bases, in frame from the first base. One collaborating source in Seattle enrolled patients while the patients were actively infected and followed the patients over time throughout the course of disease. Whole blood was collected in K2EDTA tubes by collaborating institutions according to the institutions' own protocols. For TCRbeta analysis, collaborators shipped samples as frozen whole blood, isolated PBMCs, or DNA extracted from either of those sample types. TCRbeta CDR3 regions were amplified from genomic DNA using the immunoSEQ Assay, a bias-controlled multiplex PCR. The source study handled its data this way. Within the assay, amplification of reference gene primers was used to estimate how many nucleated cells each sample contained. Sequence reads were collapsed and filtered to measure the absolute abundance of every unique TCRbeta CDR3 rearrangement. Productive Simpson clonality was computed per sample as the square root of Simpson's diversity index over productive rearrangements. TCRdb obtained this table from immuneACCESS and retained in-frame rearrangements with V and J assigned. These tables miss some clones; where compared with another copy, unresolved V genes account for less than half of the shortfall, and the remainder is unexplained. The V and J calls and clone size come from that table; D and trimming were worked out from the DNA. The sample profile shows some 310,000 clones; around 90% of them were found once. The ten most abundant clones make up 1% of the sample.

Broad study findings and their caveats: Clinical and demographic metadata were provided uncurated, with the amount varying by source and participant.

About this clone itself: Its antigen specificity is not known. Base qualities were left out, and no much larger clone turns up one base away.

The sequenced material came from peripheral blood. The sequence is built from TRBV29-1 and TRBJ1-1; the D segment could be TRBD1, given 5 matching bases. The TCR sequence derives from a woman aged 40-49 years with COVID-19, enrolled during active disease. At the DNA level, the sequence is TGCAGCGTTGAAGATCGGACAACCGACCGTTCGAACACTGAAGCTTTCTTT. This codes for CSVEDRTTDRSNTEAFF. When the CDR3 is completed using the reference TRBV29-1 and TRBJ1-1 genes on either side, the full variable domain is SAVISQKPSRDICQRGTSLTIQCQVDSQVTMMFWYRQQPGQSLTLIATANQGSEATYESGFVIDKFPISRPNLTFSTLTVSNMSPEDSSIYLCSVEDRTTDRSNTEAFFGQGTRLTVV.